This TCR beta chain was profiled in a study of T cells expressing NK-cell markers. About the study: From sorted CD3+CD56+NKG2C+, CD3+CD56+NKG2C- and CD3+CD56-NKG2C+ T cells came the TCR beta repertoires. In the group of eight sequenced donors, seven were HCMV-seropositive and one was seronegative. The study, taken as a whole, reports: The study found these clonotypes also leading the CD3+CD56-NKG2C+ fraction in a few donors.

In the case of this clonotype: Antigen: not known.

With UMIs, 5'RACE template switching was used to make TCR beta cDNA. TCRdb re-analyzed the 5' RACE reads; it lists each CDR3 protein once, without DNA. This listing includes a few hundred thousand distinct CDR3 sequences. Germline V gene sequence: CDR1 MGHRA, CDR2 YSYEKL. The CDR3 is 14 residues long. The V and J genes are TRBV4-1 and TRBJ1-1. The material sequenced was blood T cells: a sorted CD56 or NKG2C T cell subset, CD4+ or CD8+ T cells, or bulk PBMC T cells (not recorded which). The receptor's source is a woman in her 50s in good health. The CDR3 sequence is CASSQFVMNTEAFF.